This entry describes one T cell receptor (beta chain). Its target is unknown. This entry is derived from a study of vaccination and CD4 T cells after COVID-19. The overall study: SARS-CoV-2 PCR on nasal swabs had been positive for the convalescent patients; roughly 10 were mild and one was severe. Six males and four females constituted the convalescent cohort, two of whom were Hispanic. Each post-COVID sample was drawn after diagnosis, and the median interval was around 100 days (range 35 to 161).

V was clipped by 6 bases and J by 2 bases, with 14 bases between them. Germline values: CDR1 MNHNS, CDR2 SASEGT. The CDR3 extends over 15 amino acids. MiXCR, applied by TCRdb to the PCR reads, yields one record per CDR3 protein. Of about 21,000 distinct CDR3 sequences detected, 50% to 70% appear once; the ten largest clones hold 0.8% to 1%. Study results and caveats: In convalescent patients, a median roughly 86% of post-vaccine SARS-CoV-2-reactive clones appeared only after vaccination.

The V and J genes are TRBV6-1 and TRBJ1-3; D is perhaps TRBD1 (6 bases). The sequence came from a human donor who had recovered from COVID-19. The source was CD4+ T cells from blood, collected before SARS-CoV-2 vaccination. CDR3 sequence reads: CASSRTGNAGNTIYF. CDR3 sequence (DNA): TGTGCCAGCAGCCGAACAGGGAATGCTGGAAACACCATATATTTT.